This T cell receptor beta chain stems from a study of T cell repertoires in cytomegalovirus infection. TCRdb reprocessed the reads with MiXCR, giving one entry per CDR3 protein. The data contain 500,000 or so distinct CDR3 sequences, 15% to 20% of them singletons. Per the germline V gene, CDR1 is MNHEY and CDR2 is SMNVEV (reference sequence). This CDR3 is 17 amino acids long. As to this clonotype: Germline is not matched at one junction end, which may reflect a read error.

Sequencing was performed on CD8+ T cells from PBMCs. The gene calls are TRBV27 and TRBJ1-2, with D possibly being TRBD1 (6 bases). This receptor was obtained from a human donor in good health (CMV status not recorded). Some clones in this sample may be carry-over from other donors' samples. The CDR3 nucleotides read TGTGCCAGCAGTTTATCGCTCTCGGACAGAAATAACTATGGCCACACCTTC. Protein sequence: CASSLSLSDRNNYGHTF.